This T cell receptor beta chain comes out of a study of blood T cell repertoires in COVID-19 (TCRdb year 2020). About the full investigation: The collaborator samples originated in the United States, Italy and Spain and spanned the acute and convalescent phases of COVID-19. The material from the prospective study consisted of cDNA or gDNA derived from T cells, B-cell-depleted T cells, or PBMCs. Subjects who had been exposed to COVID-19, were actively infected with it, or had recovered from it provided the deeply sampled blood TCRbeta repertoires that made up the dataset. The repertoires were made available in a free public database intended to serve as a resource for research on the immune response to SARS-CoV-2. Samples were obtained from the ongoing ImmuneRACE study (first 160 participants) and from about 1,300 subjects provided by 6 global collaborators. Sample metadata almost always included a de-identified subject ID, COVID-19 status, age in years and sex. HLA class I and class II types, where available, came from metadata supplied by the sample provider rather than from assay-based typing.

The immunoSEQ Assay, a bias-controlled multiplex PCR, was used to amplify TCRbeta CDR3 regions from genomic DNA. The source study handled its data this way. The number of nucleated cells in each sample was estimated by amplification of reference gene primers within the assay. To quantify the absolute abundance of each unique TCRbeta CDR3 rearrangement, sequence reads were collapsed and filtered. Productive Simpson clonality was computed per sample as the square root of Simpson's diversity index over productive rearrangements. Sourced from immuneACCESS, this table was stored by TCRdb with only in-frame sequences that have V and J called. A share of the clones is absent; for the studies checked, an unresolved V gene accounts for under half, and the remainder has no known explanation. The D gene and trimming were derived from the DNA, and the V and J assignments and clone size from that table. This sample holds around 150,000 clones; 80% to 95% were observed only once. The ten biggest clones cover 4.5% to 5.5% of the sample.

Note on this clone: The antigen it recognizes is unknown. Base-call qualities are not available, and no considerably larger clone is one nucleotide away.

The collaborating institutions used their own protocols to collect whole blood in K2EDTA tubes. For TCRbeta analysis, collaborator samples were shipped as frozen whole blood, as isolated PBMCs, or as DNA extracted from either sample type. V is cut by 1 base and J by 6 bases, and the space between the germline ends is 13 bases. Taken from cysteine to phenylalanine, the CDR3 has 15 residues. The only DNA kept is the CDR3, 45 bases in frame from the first base. The germline V gene encodes CDR1 GTSNPN and CDR2 SVGIG (reference sequence). General study outcomes and caveats: How much clinical and demographic metadata was included differed by source and by participant, and the metadata was provided uncurated.

Recombination linked TRBV30 to TRBJ1-6; D gene: possibly TRBD1, on 6 matching bases. The sequencing input was peripheral blood. This sequence originates from a woman in her 50s with acute or convalescent COVID-19. The CDR3 corresponds to CAWSGGQGFNSPLHF. The sequence in DNA is TGTGCCTGGAGTGGGGGGCAGGGATTTAATTCACCCCTCCACTTT.